What follows describes a single T cell receptor (beta chain). Methods used by the authors: Amplification with reference gene primers provided the estimates of nucleated cell counts. This table comes from immunoSEQ multiplex PCR, and its TCRdb copy is limited to in-frame clones, with some not included. V and J calls plus clone size are reproduced from that table; the DNA served to infer D and trimming. Here the sample spans some 300,000 clones, roughly 91% being singletons. Each participant's cohort was designated according to participant-reported clinical history. Among Cohort 3 donors, those recovered had two negative PCRs, clearance, or symptom resolution. V lost 4 bases and J 0 bases, leaving 16 bases between the germline ends. Germline V gene sequence: CDR1 SQVTM, CDR2 ANQGSEA. This CDR3 region has 16 residues. This sample is part of a study of blood T cell repertoires in COVID-19.

This chain links TRBV29-1 with TRBJ1-3; TRBD1 is a possible D gene (5 bases). Sequenced sample: PBMCs or T cells enriched from blood (not recorded which). The sequence derives from a woman in her twenties or thirties who had recovered from COVID-19. The CDR3 DNA sequence: TGCAGCGTTGTCGGCGGGGTGGGGACCTCTGGAAACACCATATATTTT. Translating gives CSVVGGVGTSGNTIYF.